The clone carrying this TCR beta chain turned up a few times. The antigen remains unidentified. These data come from a study of tumor-infiltrating lymphocytes in primary liver carcinoma. Turning to the study itself: Participating patients were men and women between 30 and 69 years old. The neoplasms were of stage T1-T3 N0M0, with dimensions of about 4.2 to 11 cm across. Whole-study results and caveats: Overlap in tumor-adjacent and tumor-blood pairs fell below that of tumor region pairs. The top-250-clone fraction was significantly higher in tumors than in blood (p = 0.039).

Blood RNA originated from unsorted whole blood, with germline DNA additionally extracted. TCR beta cDNA was made from 400 to 500 ng total RNA with a constant-region primer. Each TCR beta library was derived from three nested multiplex PCR rounds that employed slightly modified ARM-PCR. Primers for the first two PCR rounds were TRBV1-TRBV30 forward primers and a C-beta reverse primer (roughly 9 cycles per round). MiXCR, run by TCRdb on the multiplex PCR reads, gives a single entry per CDR3 protein. The data contain approximately 310,000 distinct CDR3 sequences, less than 75% of them singletons. Trimming took off 5 bases at V and 1 base at J, with 15 bases between the two ends. The CDR3 runs to 15 residues. Germline CDR1 reads LGHNA; CDR2 reads YNFKEQ.

Source material: peripheral blood. The V gene is TRBV4-2, the J gene TRBJ2-7, with D maybe TRBD1 (6 bases). The receptor was derived from a man aged 40-49 years with primary liver carcinoma and hepatitis B virus infection. The CDR3 region is CASSCLPGQSYEQYF. In nucleotides, the CDR3 is TGTGCCAGCAGCTGTCTACCGGGACAATCCTACGAGCAGTACTTC.